This TCR beta chain was sequenced during a study of T-cell memory formation after mild COVID-19. This clonotype was counted only a few times. Its antigen is unknown. Findings and limits, study-wide: There were some responding clones in pre-infection memory, which suggested that cross-reactive memory had joined. Contracting clones localized mainly to CM and EM when CD4+ and mainly to EMRA when CD8+. Second-wave clones that peaked on day 37 lacked confirmed SARS-CoV-2 specificity.

A 5'RACE reaction primed in the constant segment made cDNA libraries of TCR alpha and TCR beta, and these carried sample barcodes and UMIs. TCRdb processed the 5' RACE reads anew with MiXCR; each CDR3 protein has one entry. Of some 340,000 distinct CDR3 sequences listed, roughly 13% are singletons. The CDR3 length is 12 residues. Germline values: CDR1 SGHTA, CDR2 FQGTGA. The ends were cut back, 4 bases at V and 5 bases at J, with 5 bases in the middle. The chain joins TRBV7-3 to TRBJ2-2; D is uncertain. Sequencing was carried out using PBMCs or a T cell subset sorted from them (not recorded which). The TCR was taken from a man younger than 30 who had mild COVID-19 (a few samples of this study predate the infection). Cell type and time point are not known. The CDR3 spells CASSSTTGELFF. The CDR3 coding sequence is TGTGCCAGCAGCTCAACGACCGGGGAGCTGTTTTTT.